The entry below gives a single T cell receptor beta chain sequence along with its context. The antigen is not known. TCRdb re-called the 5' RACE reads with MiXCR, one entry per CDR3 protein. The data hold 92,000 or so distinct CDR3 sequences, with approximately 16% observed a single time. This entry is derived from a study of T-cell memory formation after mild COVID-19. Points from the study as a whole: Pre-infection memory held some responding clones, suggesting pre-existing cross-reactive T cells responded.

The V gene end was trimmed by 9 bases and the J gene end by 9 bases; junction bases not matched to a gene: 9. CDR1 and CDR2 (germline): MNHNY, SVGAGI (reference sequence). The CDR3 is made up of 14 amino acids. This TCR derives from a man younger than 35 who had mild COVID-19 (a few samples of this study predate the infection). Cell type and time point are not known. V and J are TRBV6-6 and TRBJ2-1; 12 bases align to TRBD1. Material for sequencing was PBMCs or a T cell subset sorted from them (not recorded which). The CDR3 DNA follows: TGTGCCAGTTGGCCGGGACAGGGGGCGCGTGAGCAGTTCTTC. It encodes CASWPGQGAREQFF.